These T cell receptor beta chains were read from a single sample in a study of human T cells and chemical hapten exposure. TCRdb passed the RACE reads through MiXCR, listing each CDR3 protein once. Of around 99,000 distinct CDR3 sequences in the sample, 9.5% to 15% are singletons; the top ten hold roughly 2%. The sequenced sample was whole blood, obtained in connection with sensitization to the hapten diphenylcyclopropenone (DPC). The receptors come from a woman between 35 and 50 years old with alopecia areata. Some clones in this sample may be carry-over from other donors' samples. Each CDR3 is given with its conserved first and last residue. D genes are given only for firm matches. Size is stated for part of the rows, as once, few or many counts, or as a class when the clone is expanded.

J: TRBJ2-7
D: NA
size: few
V: TRBV7-2
DNA: TGTGCCAGCAGCTTGGGGCTAGGGACCCACTACGAGCAGTACTTC
CDR3: CASSLGLGTHYEQYF

J: TRBJ1-2
D: TRBD1
size: few
V: TRBV27
DNA: TGTGCCAGCAGTTCGACAGGGGGTGACGGCTACACCTTC
CDR3: CASSSTGGDGYTF

J: TRBJ1-1
D: TRBD1
size: NA
V: TRBV3-1
DNA: TGTGCCAGCAGCCGGGGACAGTACCAGACTGAAGCTTTCTTT
CDR3: CASSRGQYQTEAFF

J: TRBJ1-2
D: TRBD1
size: NA
V: TRBV6-5
DNA: TGTGCCAGCAGTGAGGGACAGGGGGCAGGCTACACCTTC
CDR3: CASSEGQGAGYTF

J: TRBJ2-1
D: TRBD1
size: NA
V: TRBV6-6
DNA: TGTGCCAGCAGTACCGGACAGGGGACAGGCGAGCAGTTCTTC
CDR3: CASSTGQGTGEQFF

J: TRBJ2-7
D: TRBD1
size: many
V: TRBV15
DNA: TGTGCCACCAGCAGAGGCGGGACAGGGTCCTACGAGCAGTACTTC
CDR3: CATSRGGTGSYEQYF

J: TRBJ1-1
D: NA
size: many
V: TRBV3-1
DNA: TGTGCCAGCAGCCGGGGCTTCGTGAACACTGAAGCTTTCTTT
CDR3: CASSRGFVNTEAFF

J: TRBJ2-7
D: NA
size: NA
V: TRBV28
DNA: TGTGCCAGCAGTTTAACGACATACTACGAGCAGTACTTC
CDR3: CASSLTTYYEQYF

J: TRBJ2-3
D: TRBD2
size: few
V: TRBV7-2
DNA: TGTGCCAGCGGAAAAGGGACTAGCGGAAACACAGATACGCAGTATTTT
CDR3: CASGKGTSGNTDTQYF

J: TRBJ1-2
D: NA
size: NA
V: TRBV29-1
DNA: TGCAGCGTTGTTGAAAACTATGGCTACACCTTC
CDR3: CSVVENYGYTF

J: TRBJ2-1
D: NA
size: NA
V: TRBV27
DNA: TGTGCCAGCAGTTTGGCCCTTACGAATGAGCAGTTCTTC
CDR3: CASSLALTNEQFF

J: TRBJ2-7
D: NA
size: NA
V: TRBV5-1
DNA: TGCGCCAGCAGCCCGCCGACAGGTAACTTGCAGTACTTC
CDR3: CASSPPTGNLQYF

J: TRBJ2-1
D: TRBD2
size: NA
V: TRBV7-6
DNA: TGTGCCAGCAGCCGGGGGACTAGCGGGACTAATGAGCAGTTCTTC
CDR3: CASSRGTSGTNEQFF

J: TRBJ2-1
D: TRBD2
size: few
V: TRBV3-1
DNA: TGTGCCAGCAGCTTCGCTAGCGGGAGCGGTGAGCAGTTCTTC
CDR3: CASSFASGSGEQFF

J: TRBJ2-2
D: TRBD1
size: NA
V: TRBV6-5
DNA: TGTGCCAGCACCGACACAGGGGAGTACACCGGGGAGCTGTTTTTT
CDR3: CASTDTGEYTGELFF

J: TRBJ2-7
D: NA
size: many
V: TRBV29-1
DNA: TGCAGCGTTGAAGGGCGCGGTGAGCAGTACTTC
CDR3: CSVEGRGEQYF

J: TRBJ2-1
D: NA
size: NA
V: TRBV4-2
DNA: TGTGCCAGCAGCCAAGCGTTCGCGACTAGAGGCCCCTCCTACAATGAGCAGTTCTTC
CDR3: CASSQAFATRGPSYNEQFF

J: TRBJ2-2
D: NA
size: many
V: TRBV4-2
DNA: TGTGCCAGCAGCCTAAGGCAGAACACCGGGGAGCTGTTTTTT
CDR3: CASSLRQNTGELFF

J: TRBJ1-5
D: TRBD1
size: few
V: TRBV10-3
DNA: TGTGCCATCAGTGGGACAGGGGGCAATCAGCCCCAGCATTTT
CDR3: CAISGTGGNQPQHF